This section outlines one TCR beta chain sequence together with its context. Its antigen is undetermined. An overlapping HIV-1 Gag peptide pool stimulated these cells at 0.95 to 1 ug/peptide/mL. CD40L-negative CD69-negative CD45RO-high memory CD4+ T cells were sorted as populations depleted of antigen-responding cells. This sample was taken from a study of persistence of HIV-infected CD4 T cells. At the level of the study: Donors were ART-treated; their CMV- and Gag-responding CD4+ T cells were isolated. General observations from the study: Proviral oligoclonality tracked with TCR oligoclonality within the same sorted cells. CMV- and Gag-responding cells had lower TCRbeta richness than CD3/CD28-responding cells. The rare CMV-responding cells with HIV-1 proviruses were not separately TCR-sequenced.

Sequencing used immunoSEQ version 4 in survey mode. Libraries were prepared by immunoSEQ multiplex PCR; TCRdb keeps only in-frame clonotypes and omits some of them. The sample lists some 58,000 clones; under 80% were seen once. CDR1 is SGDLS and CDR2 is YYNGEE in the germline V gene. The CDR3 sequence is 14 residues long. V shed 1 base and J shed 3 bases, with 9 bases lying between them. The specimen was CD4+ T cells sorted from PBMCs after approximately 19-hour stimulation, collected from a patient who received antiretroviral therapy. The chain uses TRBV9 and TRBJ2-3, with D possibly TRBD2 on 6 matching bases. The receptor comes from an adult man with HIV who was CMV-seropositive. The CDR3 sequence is CASSVWGVTDTQYF. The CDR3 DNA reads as TGTGCCAGCAGCGTATGGGGGGTGACAGATACGCAGTATTTT.